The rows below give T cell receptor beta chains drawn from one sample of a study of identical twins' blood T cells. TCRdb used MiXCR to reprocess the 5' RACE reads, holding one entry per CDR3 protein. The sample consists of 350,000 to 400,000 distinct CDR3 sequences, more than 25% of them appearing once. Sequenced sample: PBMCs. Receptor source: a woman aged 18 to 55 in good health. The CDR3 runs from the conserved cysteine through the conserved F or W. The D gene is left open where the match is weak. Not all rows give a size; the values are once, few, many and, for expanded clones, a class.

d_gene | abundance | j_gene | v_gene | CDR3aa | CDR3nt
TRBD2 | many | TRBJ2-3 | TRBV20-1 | CSAYSGGLTDTQYF | TGCAGTGCTTATAGCGGGGGGCTCACAGATACGCAGTATTTT
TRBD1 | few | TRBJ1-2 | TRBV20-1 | CSARDDRVSYGYTF | TGCAGTGCTAGAGATGACAGGGTTTCGTATGGCTACACCTTC
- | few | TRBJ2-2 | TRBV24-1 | CATTFERNTGELFF | TGTGCCACCACTTTCGAGAGGAACACCGGGGAGCTGTTTTTT
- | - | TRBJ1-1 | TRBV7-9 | CASSLVGHMNTEAFF | TGTGCCAGCAGCTTAGTGGGCCACATGAACACTGAAGCTTTCTTT
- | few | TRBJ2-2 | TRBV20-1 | CSARVGAKELFF | TGCAGTGCTAGAGTGGGGGCTAAGGAGCTGTTTTTT
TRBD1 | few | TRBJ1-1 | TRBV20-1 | CSASQGGNTEAFF | TGCAGTGCCAGTCAGGGGGGGAACACTGAAGCTTTCTTT
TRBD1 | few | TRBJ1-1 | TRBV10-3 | CAISGIPGQNMNTEAFF | TGTGCCATCAGTGGCATCCCGGGACAGAATATGAACACTGAAGCTTTCTTT
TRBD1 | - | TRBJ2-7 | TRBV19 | CASSTLGTAYEQYF | TGTGCCAGTAGTACGCTGGGGACAGCCTACGAGCAGTACTTC
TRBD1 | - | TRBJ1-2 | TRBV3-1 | CASSRPTGEPYGYTF | TGTGCCAGCAGCCGACCTACAGGGGAGCCTTATGGCTACACCTTC
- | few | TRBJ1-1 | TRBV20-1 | CSARGFTEAFF | TGCAGTGCTAGGGGGTTCACTGAAGCTTTCTTT
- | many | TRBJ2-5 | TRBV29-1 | CSVEDETQYF | TGCAGCGTTGAAGATGAGACCCAGTACTTC
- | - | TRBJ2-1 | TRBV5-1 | CASSFGAKQFF | TGCGCCAGCAGCTTTGGGGCGAAGCAGTTCTTC
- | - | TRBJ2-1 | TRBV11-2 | CASSLDRSRPQNAQFF | TGTGCCAGCAGCTTAGATAGGAGCAGACCCCAGAATGCGCAGTTCTTC
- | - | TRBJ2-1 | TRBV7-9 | CASSLITGTDNEQFF | TGTGCCAGCAGCTTGATTACCGGAACTGACAATGAGCAGTTCTTC
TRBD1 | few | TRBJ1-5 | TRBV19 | CASRPMGQGRQPQHF | TGTGCCAGTAGACCGATGGGACAGGGCAGGCAGCCCCAGCATTTT
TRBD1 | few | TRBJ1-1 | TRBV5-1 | CASSETGDTEAFF | TGCGCCAGCAGCGAAACAGGGGACACTGAAGCTTTCTTT
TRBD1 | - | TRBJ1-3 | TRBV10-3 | CAISGRGQAFSGNTIYF | TGTGCCATCAGTGGGCGCGGACAGGCGTTCTCTGGAAACACCATATATTTT
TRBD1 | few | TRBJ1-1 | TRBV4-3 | CASGYRGRPEAFF | TGCGCCAGCGGCTACAGGGGGCGGCCTGAAGCTTTCTTT
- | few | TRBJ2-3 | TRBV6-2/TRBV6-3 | CASRPPLVYSDTQYF | TGTGCCAGCAGACCGCCGTTGGTCTACTCAGATACGCAGTATTTT
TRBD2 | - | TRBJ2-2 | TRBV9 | CASSVPGLAEHANTGELFF | TGTGCCAGCAGCGTACCGGGACTAGCGGAACACGCGAACACCGGGGAGCTGTTTTTT
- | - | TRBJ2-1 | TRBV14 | CASSQLSLGRPSDEQFF | TGTGCCAGCAGCCAACTATCCCTGGGACGCCCAAGTGATGAGCAGTTCTTC
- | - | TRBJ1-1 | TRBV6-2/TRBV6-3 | CASSHDRGGNTEAFF | TGTGCCAGCAGCCACGATAGGGGAGGCAATACTGAAGCTTTCTTT
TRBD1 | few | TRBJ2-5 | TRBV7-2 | CASSAGTGKTQYF | TGTGCCAGCAGCGCAGGGACAGGGAAGACCCAGTACTTC
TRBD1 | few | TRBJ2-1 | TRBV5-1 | CASSLEGAPYNEQFF | TGCGCCAGCAGCTTGGAGGGGGCCCCCTACAATGAGCAGTTCTTC
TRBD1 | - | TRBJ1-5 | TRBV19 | CASSGDSVWDQPQHF | TGTGCCAGTAGTGGGGACAGTGTGTGGGATCAGCCCCAGCATTTT
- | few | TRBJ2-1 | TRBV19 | CASRRLSTLPNERQFF | TGTGCCAGTAGGAGGTTGAGCACCCTTCCGAATGAGAGGCAGTTCTTC
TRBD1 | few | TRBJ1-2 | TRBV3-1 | CASSLGTGRPLYGYTF | TGTGCCAGCAGCCTGGGGACAGGCCGTCCATTATATGGCTACACCTTC